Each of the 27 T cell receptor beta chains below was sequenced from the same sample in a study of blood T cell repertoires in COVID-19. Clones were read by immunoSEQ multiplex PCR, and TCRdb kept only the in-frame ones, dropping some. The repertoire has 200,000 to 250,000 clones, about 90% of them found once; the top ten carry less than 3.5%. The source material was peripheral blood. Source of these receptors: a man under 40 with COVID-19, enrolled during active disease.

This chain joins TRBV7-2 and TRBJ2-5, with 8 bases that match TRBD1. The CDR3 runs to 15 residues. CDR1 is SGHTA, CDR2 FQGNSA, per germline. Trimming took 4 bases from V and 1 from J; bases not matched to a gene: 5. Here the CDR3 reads CASSSRQGFQETQYF. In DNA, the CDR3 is TGTGCCAGCAGCTCACGACAGGGGTTCCAAGAGACCCAGTACTTC. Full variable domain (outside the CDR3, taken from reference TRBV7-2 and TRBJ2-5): GAGVSQSPSNKVTEKGKDVELRCDPISGHTALYWYRQSLGQGLEFLIYFQGNSAPDKSGLPSDRFSAERTGGSVSTLTIQRTQQEDSAVYLCASSSRQGFQETQYFGPGTRLLVL.

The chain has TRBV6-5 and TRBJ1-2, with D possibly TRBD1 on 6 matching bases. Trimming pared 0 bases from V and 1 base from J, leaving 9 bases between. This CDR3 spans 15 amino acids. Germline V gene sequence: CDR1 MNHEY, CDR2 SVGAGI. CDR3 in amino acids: CASSYSTGFNYGYTF. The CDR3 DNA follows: TGTGCCAGCAGTTACTCGACAGGATTTAACTATGGCTACACCTTC.

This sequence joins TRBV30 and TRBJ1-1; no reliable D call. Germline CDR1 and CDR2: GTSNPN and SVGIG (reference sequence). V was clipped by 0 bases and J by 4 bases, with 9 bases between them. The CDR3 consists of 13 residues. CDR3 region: CAWSVLGPTEAFF. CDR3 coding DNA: TGTGCCTGGAGTGTACTCGGTCCCACTGAAGCTTTCTTT. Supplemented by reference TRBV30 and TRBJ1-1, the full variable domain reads SQTIHQWPATLVQPVGSPLSLECTVEGTSNPNLYWYRQAAGRGLQLLFYSVGIGQISSEVPQNLSASRPQDRQFILSSKKLLLSDSGFYLCAWSVLGPTEAFFGQGTRLTVV.

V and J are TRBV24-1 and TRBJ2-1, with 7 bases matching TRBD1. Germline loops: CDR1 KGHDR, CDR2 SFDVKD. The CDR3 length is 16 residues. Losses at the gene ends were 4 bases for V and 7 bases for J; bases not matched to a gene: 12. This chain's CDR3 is CATSDRTGPNWNEQFF. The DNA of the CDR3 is TGTGCCACCAGTGACCGGACAGGCCCTAATTGGAATGAGCAGTTCTTC.

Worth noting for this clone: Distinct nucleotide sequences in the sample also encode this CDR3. The CDR3 sequence: CASSVEGSANYGYTF. The DNA for the CDR3 is TGTGCCAGCAGCGTTGAGGGATCAGCTAACTATGGCTACACCTTC. The chain links TRBV9 to TRBJ1-2; D gene unclear. CDR1 and CDR2 from the germline V gene are SGDLS and YYNGEE. The germline V and J ends were trimmed by 2 bases and 0 bases, with 11 bases remaining between them. This CDR3 is built from 15 residues.

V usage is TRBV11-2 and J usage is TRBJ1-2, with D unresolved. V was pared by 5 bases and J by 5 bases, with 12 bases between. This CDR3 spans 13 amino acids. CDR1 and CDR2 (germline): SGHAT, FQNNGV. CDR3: CASSPGRGYGYTF. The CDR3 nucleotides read TGTGCCAGCAGCCCCGGGAGAGGGTATGGCTACACCTTC.

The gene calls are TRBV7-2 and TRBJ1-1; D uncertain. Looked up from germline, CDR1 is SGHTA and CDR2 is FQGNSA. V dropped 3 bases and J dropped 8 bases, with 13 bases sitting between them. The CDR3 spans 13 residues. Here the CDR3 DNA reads TGTGCCAGCAGCTTTTCAACAGCTTTGGAAGCTTTCTTT. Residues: CASSFSTALEAFF.

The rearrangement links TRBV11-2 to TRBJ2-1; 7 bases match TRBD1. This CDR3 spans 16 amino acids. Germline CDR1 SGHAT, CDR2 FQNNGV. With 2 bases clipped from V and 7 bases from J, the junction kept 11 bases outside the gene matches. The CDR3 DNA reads TGTGCCAGCAGCTTAAGGGCGCAAGGGGGCCTTAATGAGCAGTTCTTC. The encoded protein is CASSLRAQGGLNEQFF.

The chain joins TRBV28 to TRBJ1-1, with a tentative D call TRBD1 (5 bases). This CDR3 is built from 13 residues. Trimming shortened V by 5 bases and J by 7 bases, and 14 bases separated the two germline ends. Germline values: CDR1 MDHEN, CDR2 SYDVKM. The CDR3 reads CASSLSTALEAFF. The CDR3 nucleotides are TGTGCCAGCAGTCTTTCGACAGCGCTTGAAGCTTTCTTT.

The CDR3 protein is CASSLLGTSGGEQFF. The CDR3 bases are TGTGCCAGCAGCCTCCTAGGGACTAGCGGGGGTGAGCAGTTCTTC. The chain is built from TRBV9 and TRBJ2-1, with 14 bases lining up with TRBD2. This CDR3 region has 15 residues. The V gene's germline CDR1 is SGDLS and CDR2 YYNGEE. V shed 4 bases, J shed 9 bases, and the junction held 6 bases outside the gene matches. Variable domain in full (rest from reference TRBV9 and TRBJ2-1): DSGVTQTPKHLITATGQRVTLRCSPRSGDLSVYWYQQSLDQGLQFLIQYYNGEERAKGNILERFSAQQFPDLHSELNLSSLELGDSALYFCASSLLGTSGGEQFFGPGTRLTVL.

Here the CDR3 DNA reads TGCAGCGTTAAGGGGGTTATCACCTACGAGCAGTACTTC. Protein sequence: CSVKGVITYEQYF. This chain connects TRBV29-1 to TRBJ2-7, with D maybe TRBD1 (6 bases). The CDR3 loop spans 13 amino acids. V was clipped by 5 bases and J by 2 bases, with 13 bases between them. Per the germline V gene, CDR1 is SQVTM and CDR2 is ANQGSEA.

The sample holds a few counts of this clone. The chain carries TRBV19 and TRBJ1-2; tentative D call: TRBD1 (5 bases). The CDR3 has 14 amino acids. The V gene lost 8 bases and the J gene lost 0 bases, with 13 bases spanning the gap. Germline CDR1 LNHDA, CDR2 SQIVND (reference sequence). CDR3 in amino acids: CASDRGGANYGYTF. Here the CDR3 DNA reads TGTGCCAGTGACCGGGGGGGAGCTAACTATGGCTACACCTTC.

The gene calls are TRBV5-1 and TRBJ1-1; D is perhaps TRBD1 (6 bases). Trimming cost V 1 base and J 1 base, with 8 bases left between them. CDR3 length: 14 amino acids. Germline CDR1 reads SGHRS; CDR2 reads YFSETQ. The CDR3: CASSLMDRNTEAFF. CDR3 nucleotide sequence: TGCGCCAGCAGCTTGATGGACAGGAACACTGAAGCTTTCTTT.

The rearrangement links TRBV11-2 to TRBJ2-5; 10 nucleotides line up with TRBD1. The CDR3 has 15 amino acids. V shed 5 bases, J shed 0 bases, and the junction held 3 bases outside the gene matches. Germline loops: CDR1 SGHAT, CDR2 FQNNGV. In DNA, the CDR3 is TGTGCCAGCAGCCCGGGACAGGGGTACCAAGAGACCCAGTACTTC. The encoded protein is CASSPGQGYQETQYF.

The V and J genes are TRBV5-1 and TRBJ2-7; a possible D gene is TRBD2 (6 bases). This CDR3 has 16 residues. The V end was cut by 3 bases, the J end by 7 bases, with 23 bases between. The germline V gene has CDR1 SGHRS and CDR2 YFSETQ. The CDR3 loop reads CASSWVTGTGAGEQYF. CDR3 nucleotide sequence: TGCGCCAGCAGCTGGGTGACCGGGACTGGGGCTGGGGAGCAGTACTTC. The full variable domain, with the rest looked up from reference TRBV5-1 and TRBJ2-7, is KAGVTQTPRYLIKTRGQQVTLSCSPISGHRSVSWYQQTPGQGLQFLFEYFSETQRNKGNFPGRFSGRQFSNSRSEMNVSTLELGDSALYLCASSWVTGTGAGEQYFGPGTRLTVT.

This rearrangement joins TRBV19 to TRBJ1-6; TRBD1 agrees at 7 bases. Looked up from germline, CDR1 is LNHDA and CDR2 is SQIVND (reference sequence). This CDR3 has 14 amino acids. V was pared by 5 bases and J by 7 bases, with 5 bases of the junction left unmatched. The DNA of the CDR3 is TGTGCCAGTAGTGTTGACAGGGAAAATTCACCCCTCCACTTT. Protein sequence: CASSVDRENSPLHF.

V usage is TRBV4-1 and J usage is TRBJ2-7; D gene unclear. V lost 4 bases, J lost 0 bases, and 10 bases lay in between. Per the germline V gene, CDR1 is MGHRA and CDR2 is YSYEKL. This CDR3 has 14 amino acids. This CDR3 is CASSPQSHSYEQYF. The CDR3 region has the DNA TGCGCCAGCAGCCCACAGAGCCACTCCTACGAGCAGTACTTC.

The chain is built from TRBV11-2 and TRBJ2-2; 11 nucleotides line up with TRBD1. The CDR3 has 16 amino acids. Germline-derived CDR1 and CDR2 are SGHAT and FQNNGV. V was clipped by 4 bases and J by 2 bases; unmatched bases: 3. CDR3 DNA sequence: TGTGCCAGCAGCTCTCGGACAGGGGGCAACACCGGGGAGCTGTTTTTT. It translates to CASSSRTGGNTGELFF.

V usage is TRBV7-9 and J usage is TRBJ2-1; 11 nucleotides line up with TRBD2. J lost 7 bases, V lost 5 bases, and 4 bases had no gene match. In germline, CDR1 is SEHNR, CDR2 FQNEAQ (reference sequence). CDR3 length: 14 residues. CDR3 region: CASSPSGGLNEQFF. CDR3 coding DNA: TGTGCCAGCAGCCCTAGCGGGGGGCTAAATGAGCAGTTCTTC. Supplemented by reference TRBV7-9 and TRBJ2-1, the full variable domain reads DTGVSQNPRHKITKRGQNVTFRCDPISEHNRLYWYRQTLGQGPEFLTYFQNEAQLEKSRLLSDRFSAERPKGSFSTLEIQRTEQGDSAMYLCASSPSGGLNEQFFGPGTRLTVL.

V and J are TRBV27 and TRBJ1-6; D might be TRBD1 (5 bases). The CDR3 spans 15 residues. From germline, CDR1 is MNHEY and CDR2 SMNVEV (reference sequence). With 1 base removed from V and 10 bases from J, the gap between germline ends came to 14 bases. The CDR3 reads CASSLWEGMDSPLHF. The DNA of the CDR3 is TGTGCCAGCAGTTTATGGGAGGGGATGGACTCACCCCTCCACTTT.

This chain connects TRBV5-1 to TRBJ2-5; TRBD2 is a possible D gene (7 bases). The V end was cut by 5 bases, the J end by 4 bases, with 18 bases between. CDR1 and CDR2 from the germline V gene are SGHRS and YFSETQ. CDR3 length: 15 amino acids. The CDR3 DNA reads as TGCGCCAGCAGGGGGGGGCCGTCAGAAAGAGAGACCCAGTACTTC. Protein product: CASRGGPSERETQYF.

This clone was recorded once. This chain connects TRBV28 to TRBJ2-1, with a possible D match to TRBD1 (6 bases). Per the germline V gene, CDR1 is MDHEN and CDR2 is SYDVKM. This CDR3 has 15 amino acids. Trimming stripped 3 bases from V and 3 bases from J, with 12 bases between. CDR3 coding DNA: TGTGCCAGCAGTTTCAACAGGGCGGGCTACAATGAGCAGTTCTTC. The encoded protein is CASSFNRAGYNEQFF.

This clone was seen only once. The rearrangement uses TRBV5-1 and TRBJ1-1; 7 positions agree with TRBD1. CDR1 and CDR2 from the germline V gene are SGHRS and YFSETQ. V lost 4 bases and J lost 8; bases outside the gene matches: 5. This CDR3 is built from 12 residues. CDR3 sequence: CASSKGQQEAFF. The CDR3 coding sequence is TGCGCCAGCAGCAAGGGACAGCAAGAAGCTTTCTTT.

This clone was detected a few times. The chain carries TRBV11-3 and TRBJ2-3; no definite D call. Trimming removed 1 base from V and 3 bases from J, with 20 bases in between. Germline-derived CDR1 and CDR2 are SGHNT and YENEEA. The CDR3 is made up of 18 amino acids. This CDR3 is CASSLATRRSGWTDTQYF. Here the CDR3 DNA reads TGTGCCAGCAGCTTAGCCACCCGGCGGTCTGGCTGGACAGATACGCAGTATTTT.

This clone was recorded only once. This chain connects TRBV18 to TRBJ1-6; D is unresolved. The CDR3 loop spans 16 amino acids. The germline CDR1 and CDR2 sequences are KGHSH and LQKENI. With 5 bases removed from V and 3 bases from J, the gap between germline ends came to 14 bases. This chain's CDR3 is CASSAIRENYNSPLHF. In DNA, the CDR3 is TGTGCCAGCTCAGCAATTCGGGAAAACTATAATTCACCCCTCCACTTT.

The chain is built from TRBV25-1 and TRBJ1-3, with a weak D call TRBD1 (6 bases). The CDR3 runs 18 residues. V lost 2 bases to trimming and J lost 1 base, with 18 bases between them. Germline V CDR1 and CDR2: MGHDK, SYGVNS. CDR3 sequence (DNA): TGTGCCAGCAGTGAAACGGGGGGCAGGGGAGGATCTGGAAACACCATATATTTT. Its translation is CASSETGGRGGSGNTIYF.

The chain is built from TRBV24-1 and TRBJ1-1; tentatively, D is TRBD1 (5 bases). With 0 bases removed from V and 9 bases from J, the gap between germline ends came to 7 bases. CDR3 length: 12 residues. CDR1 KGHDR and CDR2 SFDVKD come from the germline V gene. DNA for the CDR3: TGTGCCACCAGTGATTTGCGGGGGAAAGCTTTCTTT. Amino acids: CATSDLRGKAFF.